The clone carrying this T cell receptor beta chain was seen only a few times. Its antigen remains unknown. This CDR3 region has 14 residues. The germline V gene encodes CDR1 SGHVS and CDR2 FNYEAQ. Trimming cost V 5 bases and J 1 base, with 12 bases left between them. TCRdb itself ran the 5' RACE reads through MiXCR, one entry per CDR3 protein. The sample consists of about 190,000 distinct CDR3 sequences, roughly 27% of them appearing once. This sample was taken from a study of T-cell memory formation after mild COVID-19. Points from the study as a whole: In pre-infection memory, a portion of responding clones appeared, which suggested that cross-reactive memory joined. While clones contracting from day 15 to 85 were balanced between CD4 and CD8, later expanders leaned CD4+.

The origin of this receptor is an adult woman who had mild COVID-19 (a few samples of this study predate the infection). Cell type and time point are not known. J is TRBJ2-7 and V is TRBV7-6; TRBD2 might be the D (6 bases). Source material: PBMCs or a T cell subset sorted from them (not recorded which). Here the CDR3 reads CASSQSGRSYEQYF. CDR3 coding DNA: TGTGCCAGCAGCCAGTCAGGGAGGTCCTACGAGCAGTACTTC. Full variable domain (remainder filled in from reference TRBV7-6 and TRBJ2-7): GAGVSQSPRYKVTKRGQDVALRCDPISGHVSLYWYRQALGQGPEFLTYFNYEAQQDKSGLPNDRFSAERPEGSISTLTIQRTEQRDSAMYRCASSQSGRSYEQYFGPGTRLTVT.